This is a list of T cell receptor beta chains from one sample in a study of shared clonotypes between healthy human individuals. Measured with immunoSEQ multiplex PCR; TCRdb has only the in-frame clones, and not every one. The data show more than 2 million clones, roughly 95% seen once. The specimen sequenced was naive CD4+ T cells sorted from blood. The receptor source for this set is a man between 18 and 29 years old in good health. Both conserved end residues are part of each CDR3. The D gene is left open where the match is weak. A clone size is listed for some rows: how often the clone was seen (once, few, many), or a class if it is expanded.

>-|-|TRBJ2-2|TRBV5-4
CASSEGGLNTGELFF
TGTGCCAGCAGCGAGGGGGGCCTTAACACCGGGGAGCTGTTTTTT
>-|TRBD1|TRBJ1-5|TRBV7-8
CASSNPGTVSGGQPQHF
TGTGCCAGCAGCAACCCCGGGACAGTAAGTGGGGGTCAGCCCCAGCATTTT
>-|-|TRBJ2-7|TRBV23-1
CASSRPASLNYSYEQYF
TGCGCCAGCAGTCGCCCAGCCTCTCTAAATTATTCCTACGAGCAGTACTTC
>-|-|TRBJ1-1|TRBV7-8
CASSLTGGGNTEAFF
TGTGCCAGCAGCTTAACCGGAGGGGGGAACACTGAAGCTTTCTTT
>-|-|TRBJ1-3|TRBV9
CASSVVASSGNTIYF
TGTGCCAGCAGCGTAGTAGCGAGCTCTGGAAACACCATATATTTT
>-|-|TRBJ1-6|TRBV18
CASSPAGHRNSPLHF
TGTGCCAGCTCACCAGCGGGACACCGGAATTCACCCCTCCACTTT
>-|-|TRBJ2-7|TRBV14
CASSQGVERMYF
TGTGCCAGCAGCCAAGGGGTTGAGCGTATGTACTTC
>-|-|TRBJ2-6|TRBV27
CASSTRVSSGANVLTF
TGTGCCAGCAGTACCCGAGTAAGCTCTGGGGCCAACGTCCTGACTTTC
>-|-|TRBJ1-5|TRBV5-5
CASSPQGLGQPQHF
TGTGCCAGCAGCCCGCAGGGGTTGGGCCAGCCCCAGCATTTT
>once|TRBD1|TRBJ2-7|TRBV28
CATYKGQGNYEQYF
TGTGCCACCTATAAGGGACAGGGTAACTACGAGCAGTACTTC
>-|-|TRBJ1-1|TRBV28
CASSLGPDTVGTEAFF
TGTGCCAGCAGTTTGGGGCCTGACACGGTCGGCACTGAAGCTTTCTTT
>-|-|TRBJ1-6|TRBV18
CASSPLGDGDSPLHF
TGTGCCAGCTCACCACTAGGGGACGGAGATTCACCCCTCCACTTT
>-|-|TRBJ2-1|TRBV15
CATSREPLFRERGSEQFF
TGTGCCACCAGCAGAGAGCCCCTTTTTCGGGAGAGGGGTAGTGAGCAGTTCTTC
>once|TRBD1|TRBJ2-3|TRBV29-1
CSVVQGAPGTDTQYF
TGCAGCGTCGTACAGGGGGCGCCGGGCACAGATACGCAGTATTTT
>-|TRBD1|TRBJ1-1|TRBV18
CASSPYRGSTEAFF
TGTGCCAGCTCACCCTACAGGGGAAGCACTGAAGCTTTCTTT
>-|TRBD2|TRBJ2-1|TRBV28
CASSWRGGWVKDNEQFF
TGTGCCAGCAGTTGGCGGGGGGGATGGGTAAAGGACAATGAGCAGTTCTTC
>once|TRBD1|TRBJ1-2|TRBV6-5
CASSQGQPGGYTF
TGTGCCAGCAGCCAGGGACAGCCGGGCGGCTACACCTTC
>once|TRBD2|TRBJ2-7|TRBV5-1
CASSIHSNTGTSAYEQYF
TGCGCCAGCAGCATCCACTCAAACACCGGGACTAGCGCCTACGAGCAGTACTTC
>-|-|TRBJ1-1|TRBV28
CASSVIQGMNTEAFF
TGTGCCAGCAGTGTAATACAGGGCATGAACACTGAAGCTTTCTTT
>-|TRBD2|TRBJ2-1|TRBV18
CASSLGGESEQFF
TGTGCCAGCTCACTGGGAGGGGAGAGTGAGCAGTTCTTC
>-|-|TRBJ1-1|TRBV30
CAWTLGGSGTEAFF
TGTGCCTGGACCCTCGGAGGAAGTGGTACTGAAGCTTTCTTT
>-|-|TRBJ1-2|TRBV18
CASSPIMRAQGYGYTF
TGTGCCAGCTCACCAATTATGAGGGCGCAAGGCTATGGCTACACCTTC